These 21 T cell receptor beta chains were sequenced from one sample in a study of blood T cells in healthy people across ages. Through a sample-barcoded 5' primer and a J-beta primer mix, a second PCR was run for about 6 to 11 cycles. TCRdb fed the 5' RACE reads into MiXCR, producing one record per CDR3 protein. The table lists 550,000 to 600,000 distinct CDR3 sequences, 25% to 30% of them singletons. Sequencing was performed on blood. These receptors all come from a woman aged 70-85 years in good health.

This chain uses TRBV7-2 with TRBJ1-2, with D unresolved. The CDR3 covers 15 residues. The V end lost 1 base, the J end lost 6 bases, and 15 bases lay between the germline ends. Germline lookup yields CDR1 SGHTA and CDR2 FQGNSA. The CDR3 nucleotides read TGTGCCAGCAGCTTAGGAATAGGGTCCATAGATGGCTACACCTTC. Amino acids: CASSLGIGSIDGYTF.

V usage is TRBV20-1 and J usage is TRBJ1-2; weak D call: TRBD1 (6 bases). Germline V gene lookup returns CDR1 DFQATT and CDR2 SNEGSKA (reference sequence). Trimming removed 0 bases at V and 5 bases at J, with 16 bases between. The CDR3 length is 15 residues. CDR3 in amino acids: CSARDIRGREYGYTF. CDR3 nucleotide sequence: TGCAGTGCTAGAGATATCCGGGGGCGGGAATATGGCTACACCTTC.

The V and J genes are TRBV20-1 and TRBJ1-1, with D perhaps matching TRBD1 (5 bases). The CDR3 is 14 amino acids. The germline CDR1 and CDR2 sequences are DFQATT and SNEGSKA (reference sequence). V shed 6 bases and J shed 4 bases, with 18 bases lying between them. The CDR3 here is CSAHGQGWGTEAFF. The CDR3, as DNA: TGCAGTGCGCATGGCCAGGGTTGGGGCACTGAAGCTTTCTTT.

The chain is built from TRBV20-1 and TRBJ2-6, with unresolved D. The CDR3 consists of 14 residues. Between the trimmed V and J ends, which lost 5 bases and 0 bases, there was a span of 8 bases. The germline V gene has CDR1 DFQATT and CDR2 SNEGSKA (reference sequence). The DNA for the CDR3 is TGCAGTGCTCGACGGAACTCTGGGGCCAACGTCCTGACTTTC. Its protein is CSARRNSGANVLTF.

The chain has TRBV7-2 and TRBJ2-1; possible D gene TRBD2, 6 bases. V lost 1 base, J lost 8 bases, and 18 bases lay in between. This CDR3 is built from 16 residues. Germline-derived CDR1 and CDR2 are SGHTA and FQGNSA. This CDR3 reads CASSLGGAGPHDEQFF. DNA for the CDR3: TGTGCCAGCAGCTTAGGCGGGGCAGGGCCCCATGATGAGCAGTTCTTC.

At least ten counts were recorded for this clonotype. This chain uses TRBV6-5 with TRBJ2-7; 7 bases fit TRBD1. The CDR3 has 12 amino acids. Trimming removed 6 bases from V and 3 bases from J; junction bases left unmatched: 2. Germline-derived CDR1 and CDR2 are MNHEY and SVGAGI. The CDR3 sequence: CASSYRGYEQYF. CDR3 DNA: TGTGCCAGCAGCTACAGGGGCTACGAGCAGTACTTC.

V gene TRBV18 combines with J gene TRBJ1-1; perhaps TRBD1 as D (5 bases). The CDR3 length is 15 residues. Germline V lookup: CDR1 KGHSH, CDR2 LQKENI. The V gene lost 5 bases and the J gene lost 1 base, with 14 bases spanning the gap. This chain's CDR3 is CASSWGVTSNTEAFF. The CDR3 nucleotides read TGTGCCAGCTCATGGGGGGTCACCTCGAACACTGAAGCTTTCTTT.

In this sample, this clonotype turned up a few times. This chain links TRBV11-2 with TRBJ2-1; 8 nucleotides agree with TRBD1. This CDR3 has 16 amino acids. Germline CDR1 reads SGHAT; CDR2 reads FQNNGV. V was clipped by 4 bases and J by 1 base; unmatched bases: 6. In DNA, the CDR3 is TGTGCCAGCAGCTCGACCCGGACAGGGTCCTACAATGAGCAGTTCTTC. Translated: CASSSTRTGSYNEQFF.

In this sample, this clonotype turned up a few times. The J gene is TRBJ1-2, the V gene TRBV11-3, with D perhaps matching TRBD1 (5 bases). The germline V gene has CDR1 SGHNT and CDR2 YENEEA. V was trimmed by 6 bases and J by 3 bases, leaving 20 bases between them. The CDR3 has 16 residues. CDR3 residues: CASSSTLDSGYYGYTF. In DNA, the CDR3 is TGTGCCAGCAGTTCAACCCTCGACAGCGGGTACTATGGCTACACCTTC.

This clonotype was observed a few times. The V gene is TRBV20-1, the J gene TRBJ2-3, with D uncertain. The CDR3 loop spans 13 amino acids. Per germline, CDR1 DFQATT and CDR2 SNEGSKA (reference sequence). Between the trimmed V and J ends, which lost 5 bases and 2 bases, there was a span of 11 bases. CDR3 residues: CSAPRENTDTQYF. CDR3 sequence (DNA): TGCAGTGCTCCCCGCGAGAACACAGATACGCAGTATTTT.

The sample holds a few counts of this clonotype. The chain is built from TRBV20-1 and TRBJ2-7; 7 bases align to TRBD1. CDR1 and CDR2 from the germline V gene are DFQATT and SNEGSKA (reference sequence). The CDR3 spans 13 residues. Losses at the gene ends were 4 bases for V and 5 bases for J; bases not matched to a gene: 8. This chain's CDR3 is CSATHDRDDEQYF. In nucleotides, the CDR3 is TGCAGTGCTACCCACGACAGGGACGACGAGCAGTACTTC.

This clonotype was counted only a few times. V usage is TRBV7-6 and J usage is TRBJ1-4; maybe TRBD1 (6 bases). V was cut by 4 bases and J by 8 bases, with 20 bases left in between. This CDR3 contains 16 residues. Germline values: CDR1 SGHVS, CDR2 FNYEAQ. This CDR3 is CASSSSTGGAYEKLFF. The CDR3 region has the DNA TGTGCCAGCAGCTCCTCGACGGGGGGCGCGTACGAAAAACTGTTTTTT.

This clonotype showed up just a few times. One end of the junction fails to match germline, which may point to a read error. V usage is TRBV7-2 and J usage is TRBJ2-1, with a weak D call TRBD1 (5 bases). The CDR3 is 17 amino acids. Germline V gene data show CDR1 as SGHTA and CDR2 as FQGNSA. CDR3 DNA: TGTGCCAGCGGCTTACAGCCCCCCGCAGGGTGGAACAATGAGCAGTTCTTC. Protein sequence: CASGLQPPAGWNNEQFF.

The rearrangement joins TRBV20-1 to TRBJ2-5; D not resolved. Germline CDR1 is DFQATT and CDR2 is SNEGSKA (reference sequence). V was shortened by 5 bases and J by 4 bases, with 14 bases between the two germline ends. The CDR3 is made up of 13 amino acids. The DNA for the CDR3 is TGCAGTGCTCAGAAAGGAACGACAGAGACCCAGTACTTC. Its protein product is CSAQKGTTETQYF.

This chain connects TRBV7-9 to TRBJ1-1; weak D call: TRBD1 (6 bases). Germline V lookup: CDR1 SEHNR, CDR2 FQNEAQ (reference sequence). The ends were cut back, 5 bases at V and 1 base at J, with 11 bases in the middle. The CDR3 covers 14 residues. The CDR3 here is CASSLDSSNTEAFF. The CDR3 DNA reads TGTGCCAGCAGCCTGGACAGCTCGAACACTGAAGCTTTCTTT.

A remark on this clonotype: A read error may account for a junction end that differs from germline. V is TRBV7-9 and J is TRBJ1-6, with 9 bases fitting TRBD1. CDR1 and CDR2 from the germline V gene are SEHNR and FQNEAQ (reference sequence). This CDR3 contains 14 residues. The CDR3 loop is CASSLGTGNPPLHF. In DNA form, the CDR3 reads TGTGCCAGCAGTTTAGGGACAGGGAATCCACCCCTCCACTTT.

The chain joins TRBV29-1 to TRBJ1-1; the D is unclear. In germline, CDR1 is SQVTM, CDR2 ANQGSEA. Trimming took off 8 bases at V and 1 base at J, with 14 bases between the two ends. CDR3 length: 13 residues. This CDR3 is CSSAPVRNTEAFF. The CDR3, as DNA: TGCAGCTCCGCCCCTGTGCGGAACACTGAAGCTTTCTTT.

This clonotype was counted between two and nine times. The chain employs TRBV27 and TRBJ2-1, with a weak D call TRBD2 (7 bases). The DNA end is more similar to TRBJ2-5, so the J call may be wrong. Germline V CDR1 and CDR2: MNHEY, SMNVEV (reference sequence). The CDR3 length is 15 residues. For the CDR3, the DNA is TGTGCCAGCAGAGTACGGGGGGCGGGTCCCGAGACCCAGTACTTC. Translation: CASRVRGAGPETQYF.

This clonotype showed up just a few times. The rearrangement links TRBV24-1 to TRBJ2-1, with D perhaps matching TRBD2 (6 bases). Germline CDR1 KGHDR, CDR2 SFDVKD. This CDR3 comprises 15 residues. V was trimmed by 2 bases and J by 10 bases, leaving 17 bases between them. CDR3 bases: TGTGCCACCAGTGATTATGGCGGGACGGTGGGGGAGCAGTTCTTC. This sequence encodes CATSDYGGTVGEQFF.

For this clonotype: The junction does not match germline at one end; this may be a read error. V is TRBV5-1 and J is TRBJ1-1; D gene ambiguous. The CDR3 is 14 residues long. Germline V gene lookup returns CDR1 SGHRS and CDR2 YFSETQ. CDR3 residues: CVSSASTMNTEAFF. Here the CDR3 DNA reads TGCGTCAGCAGCGCCTCTACTATGAACACTGAAGCTTTCTTT.

This clonotype was seen only a few times. The chain uses TRBV5-1 and TRBJ2-7; perhaps TRBD2 as D (5 bases). Trimming shortened V by 2 bases and J by 2 bases, and 11 bases separated the two germline ends. CDR1 is SGHRS and CDR2 is YFSETQ in the germline V gene. This CDR3 region has 14 residues. The CDR3 coding sequence is TGCGCCAGCAGCTTCTGGAGACTACCCTACGAGCAGTACTTC. This gives the protein CASSFWRLPYEQYF. The full variable domain, in which reference TRBV5-1 and TRBJ2-7 provide the parts outside the CDR3, is KAGVTQTPRYLIKTRGQQVTLSCSPISGHRSVSWYQQTPGQGLQFLFEYFSETQRNKGNFPGRFSGRQFSNSRSEMNVSTLELGDSALYLCASSFWRLPYEQYFGPGTRLTVT.